This T cell receptor beta chain is drawn from a study of Graves' ophthalmopathy and Graves' hyperthyroidism. No donor had other autoimmune disease, uncontrolled infection, pregnancy or lactation. Transcripts of RNA were the source for amplifying TCR beta CDR3 regions. The workflow started with a first-round RT-PCR run with HTBI primers and then moved on to a second-round multiplex PCR. TCRdb ran MiXCR on the multiplex PCR reads and lists one entry per CDR3 protein. The sample holds about 1.1 million distinct CDR3 sequences, 36% seen once. Germline CDR1 is SGHVS and CDR2 is FQNEAQ. V lost 5 bases and J 9 bases, leaving 19 bases between the germline ends. The CDR3 sequence is 14 residues long.

This chain connects TRBV7-8 to TRBJ2-5; weak D call: TRBD1 (6 bases). Input material: peripheral blood or thyroid tissue (not recorded which). This receptor was taken from an adult man with Graves' hyperthyroidism. The CDR3 loop reads CASSPRQEDQPQYF. Written as DNA, the CDR3 is TGTGCCAGCAGCCCCCGACAGGAGGATCAGCCCCAGTACTTC.